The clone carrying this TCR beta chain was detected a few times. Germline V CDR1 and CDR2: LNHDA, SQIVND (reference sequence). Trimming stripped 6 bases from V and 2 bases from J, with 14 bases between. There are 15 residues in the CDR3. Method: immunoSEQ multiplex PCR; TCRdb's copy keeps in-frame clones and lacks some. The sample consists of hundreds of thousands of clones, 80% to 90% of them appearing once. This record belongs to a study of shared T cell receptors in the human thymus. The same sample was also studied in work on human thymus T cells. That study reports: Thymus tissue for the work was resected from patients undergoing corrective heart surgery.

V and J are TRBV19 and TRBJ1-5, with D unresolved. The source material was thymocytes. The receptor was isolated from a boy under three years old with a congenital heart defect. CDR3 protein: CASRGEGVGNQPQHF. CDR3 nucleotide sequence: TGTGCCAGTAGGGGCGAGGGTGTCGGCAATCAGCCCCAGCATTTT.